This T cell receptor (beta chain) was captured in a study of T cells after yellow fever vaccination. The CDR3 is made up of 16 amino acids. Germline V gene sequence: CDR1 SGHRS, CDR2 YFSETQ. Trimming took off 4 bases at V and 0 bases at J, with 16 bases between the two ends. This clonotype has ten or more counts. In TCRdb, the 5' RACE reads were re-called with MiXCR into one record per CDR3 protein. The repertoire includes under 250,000 distinct CDR3 sequences, approximately 3% of them detected once, and 3.2% sits in the top ten. Sequencing was performed on CD4+ T cells sorted from PBMCs, taken 10 days after the yellow fever booster vaccination. The rearrangement uses TRBV5-1 and TRBJ1-1; D may be TRBD1 (6 bases). The sequence was collected from a man between 18 and 35 years old who received the YFV17D yellow fever vaccine. The CDR3 DNA sequence: TGCGCCAGCAGCACGGCAGGGGCCTTAATGAACACTGAAGCTTTCTTT. Protein product: CASSTAGALMNTEAFF.